This TCR beta chain was identified during a study of OX40 agonist ivuxolimab in advanced cancers. Study context: Mean age around 64 years, range about 23 to 85; roughly 82% male.

A note on this clone: Its antigen remains unknown.

Sequencing was performed with immunoSEQ multiplex PCR; in TCRdb, only in-frame clones are kept and a portion is missing. Of some 76,000 clones listed, around 81% are singletons. Anyone with autoimmune disease history or systemic immunosuppression was excluded. Germline V lookup: CDR1 SGHTA, CDR2 FQGTGA. The CDR3 runs to 14 residues. V was trimmed by 1 base and J by 3 bases, leaving 7 bases between them. Study results and caveats: Those patients achieving a partial response at 0.1-3.0 mg/kg showed among the lowest clonal expansion.

The chain carries TRBV7-3 and TRBJ2-1, with D possibly being TRBD1 (6 bases). This TCR was recovered from an adult with an advanced solid tumor such as melanoma, head and neck, liver or kidney cancer. The sequencing used CD4+ or CD8+ T cells sorted from blood, collected in a trial of the OX40 agonist ivuxolimab. In DNA, the CDR3 is TGTGCCAGCAGCTTAAGGACAGACTACAATGAGCAGTTCTTC. Its protein is CASSLRTDYNEQFF.